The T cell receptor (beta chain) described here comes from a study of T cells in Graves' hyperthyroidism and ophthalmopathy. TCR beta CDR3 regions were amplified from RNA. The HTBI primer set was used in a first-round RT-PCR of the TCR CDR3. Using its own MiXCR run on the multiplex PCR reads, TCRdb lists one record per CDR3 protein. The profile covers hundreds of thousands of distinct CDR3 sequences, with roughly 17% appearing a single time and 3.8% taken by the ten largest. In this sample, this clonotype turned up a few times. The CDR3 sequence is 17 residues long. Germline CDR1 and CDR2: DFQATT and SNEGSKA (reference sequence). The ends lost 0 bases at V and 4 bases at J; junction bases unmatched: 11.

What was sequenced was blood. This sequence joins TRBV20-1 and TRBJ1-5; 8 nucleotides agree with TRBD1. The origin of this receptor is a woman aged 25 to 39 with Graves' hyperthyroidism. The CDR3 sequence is CSARDRTGRADNQPQHF. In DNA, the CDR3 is TGCAGTGCTAGAGATCGGACAGGGCGTGCGGATAATCAGCCCCAGCATTTT.